Below are 30 T cell receptor beta chains sequenced from a single sample in a study of blood T cell repertoires in COVID-19. Generated by immunoSEQ multiplex PCR, the TCRdb table keeps only in-frame clones and is missing some. Seen here are 93,000 or so clones, approximately 87% observed once, and the top ten hold roughly 13%. Material for sequencing was peripheral blood. These receptors all stem from a human donor in a cohort sampled during active or convalescent COVID-19.

The V and J genes are TRBV5-6 and TRBJ2-5; the match to TRBD2 covers 8 bases. CDR3 length equals 15 residues. Germline values: CDR1 SGHDT, CDR2 YYEEEE. V lost 0 bases, J lost 7 bases, and 8 bases stayed unmatched. The CDR3 coding sequence is TGTGCCAGCAGCTTGGTAGGACTAGCTCGCGGGACCCAGTACTTC. This translates into CASSLVGLARGTQYF.

The chain couples TRBV2 to TRBJ2-1, with 9 nucleotides matching TRBD1. The CDR3 spans 16 residues. Looked up from germline, CDR1 is SNHLY and CDR2 is FYNNEI. Trimming removed 5 bases from V and 8 bases from J; junction bases left unmatched: 13. The CDR3: CASSLSSGTGKDEQFF. In nucleotides, the CDR3 is TGTGCCAGCAGTCTTTCCTCCGGGACAGGGAAGGATGAGCAGTTCTTC.

This clone occurred once. The chain couples TRBV7-9 to TRBJ2-1; D perhaps matches TRBD1 (6 bases). The CDR3 runs to 11 residues. The V end was cut by 1 base, the J end by 12 bases, with 7 bases between. Germline V gene data show CDR1 as SEHNR and CDR2 as FQNEAQ (reference sequence). The CDR3 loop reads CASSLEGGQFF. The DNA for the CDR3 is TGTGCCAGCAGCTTAGAAGGGGGGCAGTTCTTC.

This chain joins TRBV18 and TRBJ1-1, with D hard to call. CDR1 and CDR2 from the germline V gene are KGHSH and LQKENI. The V and J ends lost 2 bases and 5 bases respectively, with 6 bases between them. The CDR3 sequence is 12 residues long. The CDR3 nucleotides are TGTGCCAGCTCACCAGCGGGGACTGAAGCTTTCTTT. Translating it yields CASSPAGTEAFF.

The J gene is TRBJ2-1, the V gene TRBV12-5; a possible D gene is TRBD1 (6 bases). The germline V gene encodes CDR1 LGHNT and CDR2 FRNRAP. The CDR3 is 17 residues long. V was cut by 0 bases and J by 5 bases, with 17 bases left in between. Here the CDR3 DNA reads TGTGCTAGTGGTTTGGTACTTGGGGGCCTCATGGACAATGAGCAGTTCTTC. Translating it yields CASGLVLGGLMDNEQFF.

V gene TRBV7-2 combines with J gene TRBJ1-1; no clear D gene. V was pared by 5 bases and J by 0 bases, with 4 bases between. The germline CDR1 and CDR2 sequences are SGHTA and FQGNSA. CDR3 length: 12 residues. CDR3 sequence (DNA): TGTGCCAGCAGCCTCGTGAACACTGAAGCTTTCTTT. The encoded protein is CASSLVNTEAFF.

The chain employs TRBV27 and TRBJ1-5; tentative D call: TRBD1 (6 bases). The V gene's germline CDR1 is MNHEY and CDR2 SMNVEV (reference sequence). The CDR3 runs to 14 residues. V dropped 6 bases and J dropped 9 bases, with 18 bases sitting between them. The CDR3 loop reads CASSPTGPLTPQHF. CDR3 nucleotides: TGTGCCAGCAGCCCTACAGGGCCCCTTACGCCCCAGCATTTT.

The chain links TRBV2 to TRBJ1-2, with TRBD1 identical over 9 bases. The CDR3 covers 14 residues. V lost 7 bases, J lost 4 bases, and 7 bases stayed unmatched. Germline V lookup: CDR1 SNHLY, CDR2 FYNNEI. CDR3 bases: TGTGCCAGCACCCTGGAGGACAGGGGCTATGGCTACACCTTC. Its protein is CASTLEDRGYGYTF.

CDR3 in DNA: TGTGCCAGCAGTTCAAATGAGGGCCCTAGCACAGATACGCAGTATTTT. Its protein is CASSSNEGPSTDTQYF. The chain has TRBV6-5 and TRBJ2-3; perhaps TRBD2 as D (5 bases). V shed 4 bases and J shed 0 bases, with 14 bases lying between them. CDR3 size: 16 residues. The germline V gene encodes CDR1 MNHEY and CDR2 SVGAGI.

This clone was picked up a small number of times. The V call is TRBV24-1, the J call TRBJ1-5; D may be TRBD1 (6 bases). The germline V gene has CDR1 KGHDR and CDR2 SFDVKD. V lost 4 bases and J lost 6, with 18 bases in between. The length of the CDR3 is 16 residues. The CDR3 coding sequence is TGTGCCACCAGTGACAGCAAACAGGGTTCGCGTCAGCCCCAGCATTTT. The encoded protein is CATSDSKQGSRQPQHF.

This chain uses TRBV20-1 with TRBJ2-5; possibly TRBD2 for D (5 bases). Germline V gives CDR1 DFQATT, CDR2 SNEGSKA (reference sequence). With 3 bases removed from V and 10 bases from J, the gap between germline ends came to 24 bases. The CDR3 spans 15 residues. CDR3 loop: CSASSLSRRIGSQYF. CDR3 DNA sequence: TGCAGTGCTAGTAGTTTGAGCCGGCGGATTGGGAGCCAGTACTTC.

The gene calls are TRBV5-1 and TRBJ2-3; tentative D call: TRBD2 (6 bases). This CDR3 contains 17 residues. V lost 5 bases and J 0 bases, leaving 19 bases between the germline ends. CDR1 and CDR2 from the germline V gene are SGHRS and YFSETQ. The CDR3 region has the DNA TGCGCCAGCAGGCCCCGGCCAGGGAGGTCCAGCACAGATACGCAGTATTTT. This translates into CASRPRPGRSSTDTQYF.

The rearrangement links TRBV11-2 to TRBJ2-1; 7 bases line up with TRBD2. Germline CDR1 reads SGHAT; CDR2 reads FQNNGV. This CDR3 spans 14 amino acids. Unmatched junction bases numbered 4, after V lost 4 bases and J lost 4 bases. CDR3 loop: CASSSPGGYNEQFF. The CDR3 DNA reads as TGTGCCAGCAGCTCCCCGGGGGGTTACAATGAGCAGTTCTTC.

This chain connects TRBV30 to TRBJ2-3; D uncertain. The germline V gene encodes CDR1 GTSNPN and CDR2 SVGIG (reference sequence). This CDR3 region has 14 residues. V was clipped by 2 bases and J by 5 bases, with 14 bases between them. The CDR3 protein is CAWSPLPSLDTQYF. CDR3 DNA sequence: TGTGCCTGGAGTCCACTGCCCTCCTTAGATACGCAGTATTTT.

J is TRBJ2-2 and V is TRBV27, with 9 bases fitting TRBD1. The ends lost 2 bases at V and 6 bases at J; junction bases unmatched: 4. The CDR3 length is 15 residues. In germline, CDR1 is MNHEY, CDR2 SMNVEV (reference sequence). The CDR3 loop is CASSLDRGGAGELFF. CDR3 nucleotide sequence: TGTGCCAGCAGTTTAGACAGGGGGGGGGCCGGGGAGCTGTTTTTT.

This clone was recorded a few times. The chain has TRBV28 and TRBJ1-5; D perhaps matches TRBD1 (6 bases). The CDR3 length is 14 residues. Trimming took off 6 bases at V and 9 bases at J, with 18 bases between the two ends. Germline assignment: CDR1 MDHEN and CDR2 SYDVKM. CDR3 sequence reads: CASRSRTVERPQHF. The CDR3 region has the DNA TGTGCCAGCAGGTCCCGGACAGTCGAGCGGCCCCAGCATTTT. The variable domain in full, completed from reference TRBV28 and TRBJ1-5, reads DVKVTQSSRYLVKRTGEKVFLECVQDMDHENMFWYRQDPGLGLRLIYFSYDVKMKEKGDIPEGYSVSREKKERFSLILESASTNQTSMYLCASRSRTVERPQHFGDGTRLSIL.

This clone was observed once. The J gene is TRBJ1-6, the V gene TRBV7-9; D possibly corresponds to TRBD1 (5 bases). V was shortened by 7 bases and J by 10 bases, with 17 bases between the two germline ends. Germline V lookup: CDR1 SEHNR, CDR2 FQNEAQ (reference sequence). The CDR3 totals 14 residues. The CDR3 region is CASNQGPEGSPLHF. As DNA, the CDR3 is TGTGCCAGCAACCAGGGTCCGGAGGGGTCACCCCTCCACTTT.

The chain couples TRBV19 to TRBJ2-3; unclear D gene. Germline CDR1 LNHDA, CDR2 SQIVND (reference sequence). Trimming pared 3 bases from V and 4 bases from J, leaving 2 bases between. This CDR3 comprises 11 residues. CDR3 nucleotide sequence: TGTGCCAGTAGTATCTCAGATACGCAGTATTTT. It encodes CASSISDTQYF.

The rearrangement uses TRBV7-9 and TRBJ2-7; 8 nucleotides agree with TRBD1. This CDR3 spans 11 amino acids. In germline, CDR1 is SEHNR, CDR2 FQNEAQ (reference sequence). With V trimmed by 6 bases and J by 7 bases, 2 bases remained unmatched. The CDR3 region is CASSDRGEQYF. Here the CDR3 DNA reads TGTGCCAGCAGTGACAGGGGTGAGCAGTACTTC. Complete variable domain (other parts from reference TRBV7-9 and TRBJ2-7): DTGVSQNPRHKITKRGQNVTFRCDPISEHNRLYWYRQTLGQGPEFLTYFQNEAQLEKSRLLSDRFSAERPKGSFSTLEIQRTEQGDSAMYLCASSDRGEQYFGPGTRLTVT.

The chain joins TRBV3-1 (or the pseudogene TRBV3-2) to TRBJ1-4, with 9 bases identical to TRBD1. V shed 3 bases and J 5 bases; nucleotides not matched to a gene: 7. CDR1 and CDR2 (germline): LGHDT, YNNKEL (reference sequence). This CDR3 has 16 amino acids. The CDR3 DNA reads TGTGCCAGCAGCCAGAGGACAGGGGCCAAGAATGAAAAACTGTTTTTT. Its translation is CASSQRTGAKNEKLFF.

This chain uses TRBV11-3 with TRBJ2-1; D is perhaps TRBD2 (7 bases). Trimming took off 3 bases at V and 8 bases at J, with 11 bases between the two ends. The CDR3 contains 13 residues. Germline V gene lookup returns CDR1 SGHNT and CDR2 YENEEA. DNA for the CDR3: TGTGCCAGCAGCTTTCGGGGGGCCCATGAGCAGTTCTTC. Translation: CASSFRGAHEQFF.

This chain uses TRBV24-1 with TRBJ1-5; D remains ambiguous. CDR3 size: 13 residues. Trimming took off 4 bases at V and 0 bases at J, with 3 bases between the two ends. Germline loops: CDR1 KGHDR, CDR2 SFDVKD. This chain's CDR3 is CATSEYSNQPQHF. As DNA, the CDR3 is TGTGCCACCAGTGAGTATAGCAATCAGCCCCAGCATTTT.

The chain combines TRBV29-1 with TRBJ1-5, with TRBD1 as a possible D gene (6 bases). V lost 6 bases, J lost 4 bases, and 16 bases lay in between. The CDR3 consists of 14 residues. The germline V gene has CDR1 SQVTM and CDR2 ANQGSEA. The CDR3 bases are TGCAGCGTGGTACAGGGCTCGGGGAATCAGCCCCAGCATTTT. It codes for CSVVQGSGNQPQHF. Full variable domain (rest looked up from reference TRBV29-1 and TRBJ1-5): SAVISQKPSRDICQRGTSLTIQCQVDSQVTMMFWYRQQPGQSLTLIATANQGSEATYESGFVIDKFPISRPNLTFSTLTVSNMSPEDSSIYLCSVVQGSGNQPQHFGDGTRLSIL.

The gene calls are TRBV11-3 and TRBJ1-2, with 10 bases aligning to TRBD1. The germline gives CDR1 SGHNT, CDR2 YENEEA. The CDR3 covers 14 residues. Trimming removed 5 bases from V and 7 bases from J; junction bases left unmatched: 7. CDR3 sequence: CASSPGQGVPGYTF. CDR3 DNA sequence: TGTGCCAGCAGCCCAGGACAGGGGGTTCCTGGCTACACCTTC.

J is TRBJ2-3 and V is TRBV5-1; 12 bases agree with TRBD2. This CDR3 contains 15 residues. Germline assignment: CDR1 SGHRS and CDR2 YFSETQ. V was clipped by 4 bases and J by 8 bases; unmatched bases: 8. The CDR3 is CASSPRTSGEGTQYF. Written as DNA, the CDR3 is TGCGCCAGCAGCCCTCGGACTAGCGGGGAGGGTACGCAGTATTTT.

This clone has a handful of counts. The J gene is TRBJ1-5, the V gene TRBV7-8, with TRBD1 as a possible D gene (6 bases). CDR1 SGHVS and CDR2 FQNEAQ come from the germline V gene. CDR3 size: 14 residues. V shed 2 bases and J shed 7 bases, with 12 bases lying between them. CDR3 sequence reads: CASSLSGEGQPQHF. The CDR3 coding sequence is TGTGCCAGCAGCTTATCAGGGGAGGGCCAGCCCCAGCATTTT. The full variable domain, rest sourced from reference TRBV7-8 and TRBJ1-5, is GAGVSQSPRYKVAKRGQDVALRCDPISGHVSLFWYQQALGQGPEFLTYFQNEAQLDKSGLPSDRFFAERPEGSVSTLKIQRTQQEDSAVYLCASSLSGEGQPQHFGDGTRLSIL.

The genes are TRBV2 and TRBJ1-2; 9 positions agree with TRBD1. V lost 2 bases to trimming and J lost 4 bases; unmatched junction nucleotides: 5. The CDR3 loop spans 15 amino acids. Germline values: CDR1 SNHLY, CDR2 FYNNEI. In nucleotides, the CDR3 is TGTGCCAGCAGTGAAATGACAGGGGGAAGCTATGGCTACACCTTC. This translates into CASSEMTGGSYGYTF.

The chain combines TRBV30 with TRBJ2-7; 8 bases agree with TRBD1. Germline values: CDR1 GTSNPN, CDR2 SVGIG (reference sequence). The J segment lost 3 bases and the V segment lost 5 bases, leaving 12 bases of the junction unmatched. The CDR3 loop spans 15 amino acids. In nucleotides, the CDR3 is TGTGCCTGGGGTCGCGGACAGGGCCTAAACTACGAGCAGTACTTC. Translating it yields CAWGRGQGLNYEQYF.

The chain is built from TRBV11-2 and TRBJ2-7; D is perhaps TRBD1 (6 bases). Germline CDR1 is SGHAT and CDR2 is FQNNGV. V was trimmed by 4 bases and J by 6 bases, leaving 16 bases between them. CDR3 length: 14 residues. This chain's CDR3 is CASSSQGIVSEQYF. DNA for the CDR3: TGTGCCAGCAGCTCACAGGGTATAGTCTCCGAGCAGTACTTC.

This clone appeared a few times. The rearrangement joins TRBV5-1 to TRBJ2-5; no firm D call. Germline lookup yields CDR1 SGHRS and CDR2 YFSETQ. Trimming took 0 bases from V and 0 from J, leaving 9 bases between them. This CDR3 comprises 15 residues. CDR3 region: CASSLGQMYQETQYF. The CDR3 region has the DNA TGCGCCAGCAGCTTGGGGCAGATGTACCAAGAGACCCAGTACTTC.